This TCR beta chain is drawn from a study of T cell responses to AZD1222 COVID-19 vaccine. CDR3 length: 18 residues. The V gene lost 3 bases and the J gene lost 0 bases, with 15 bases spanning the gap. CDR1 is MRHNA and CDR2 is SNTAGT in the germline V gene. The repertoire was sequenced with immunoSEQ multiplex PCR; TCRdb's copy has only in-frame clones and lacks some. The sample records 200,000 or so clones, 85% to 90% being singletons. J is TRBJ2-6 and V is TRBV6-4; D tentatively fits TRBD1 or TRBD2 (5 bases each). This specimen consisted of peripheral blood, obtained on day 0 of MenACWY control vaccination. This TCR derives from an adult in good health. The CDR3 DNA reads TGTGCCAGCAGTGATGGGGGTACAGGCCTCTCTGGGGCCAACGTCCTGACTTTC. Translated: CASSDGGTGLSGANVLTF.